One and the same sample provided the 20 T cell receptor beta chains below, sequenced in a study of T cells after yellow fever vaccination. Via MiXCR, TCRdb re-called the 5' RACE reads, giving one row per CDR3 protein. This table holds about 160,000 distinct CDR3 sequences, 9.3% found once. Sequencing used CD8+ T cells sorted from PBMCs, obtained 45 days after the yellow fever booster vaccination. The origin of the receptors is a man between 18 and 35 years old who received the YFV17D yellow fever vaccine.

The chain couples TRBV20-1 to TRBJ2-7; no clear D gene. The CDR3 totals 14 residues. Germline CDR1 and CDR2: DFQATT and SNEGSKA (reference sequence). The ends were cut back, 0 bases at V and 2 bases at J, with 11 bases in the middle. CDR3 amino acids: CSARESAVAYEQYF. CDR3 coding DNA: TGCAGTGCTAGAGAGTCGGCGGTAGCCTACGAGCAGTACTTC.

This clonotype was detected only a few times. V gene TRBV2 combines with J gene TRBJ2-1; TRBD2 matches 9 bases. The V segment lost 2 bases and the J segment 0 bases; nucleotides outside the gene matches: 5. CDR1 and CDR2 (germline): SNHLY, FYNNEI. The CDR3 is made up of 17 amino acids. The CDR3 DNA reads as TGTGCCAGCAGTGAAAATAGCGGGGGTAGCTCCTACAATGAGCAGTTCTTC. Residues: CASSENSGGSSYNEQFF.

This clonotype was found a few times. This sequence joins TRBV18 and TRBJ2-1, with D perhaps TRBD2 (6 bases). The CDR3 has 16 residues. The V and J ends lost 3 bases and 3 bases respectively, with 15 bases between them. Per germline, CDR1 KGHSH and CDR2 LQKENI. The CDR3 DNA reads TGTGCCAGCTCACCCGGGAGCGGTGCGGGCTACAATGAGCAGTTCTTC. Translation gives CASSPGSGAGYNEQFF.

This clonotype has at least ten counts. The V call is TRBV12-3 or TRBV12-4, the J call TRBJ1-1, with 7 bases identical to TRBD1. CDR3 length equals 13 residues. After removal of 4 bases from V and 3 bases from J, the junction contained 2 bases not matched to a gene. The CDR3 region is CASSWDRDTEAFF. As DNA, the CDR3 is TGTGCCAGCAGTTGGGACAGAGACACTGAAGCTTTCTTT.

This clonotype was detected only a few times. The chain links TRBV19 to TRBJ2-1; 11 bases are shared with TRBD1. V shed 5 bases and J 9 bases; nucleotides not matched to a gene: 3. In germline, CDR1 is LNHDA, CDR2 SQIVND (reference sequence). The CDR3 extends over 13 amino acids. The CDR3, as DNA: TGTGCCAGTAGTTTCGGGACAGGGGGTGAGCAGTTCTTC. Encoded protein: CASSFGTGGEQFF.

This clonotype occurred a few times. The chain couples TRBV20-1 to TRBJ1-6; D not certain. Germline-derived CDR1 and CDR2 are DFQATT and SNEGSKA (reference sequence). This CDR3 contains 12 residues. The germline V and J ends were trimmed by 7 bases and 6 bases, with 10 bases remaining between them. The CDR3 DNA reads TGCAGTGGGGGAATTGGTAATTCACCCCTCCACTTT. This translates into CSGGIGNSPLHF.

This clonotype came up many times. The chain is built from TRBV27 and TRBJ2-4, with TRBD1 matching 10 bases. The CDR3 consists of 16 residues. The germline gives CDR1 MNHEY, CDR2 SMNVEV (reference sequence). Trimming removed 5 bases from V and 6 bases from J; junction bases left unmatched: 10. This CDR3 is CASSPTRTGGLNIQYF. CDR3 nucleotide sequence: TGTGCCAGCAGTCCAACGCGGACAGGGGGATTAAACATTCAGTACTTC.

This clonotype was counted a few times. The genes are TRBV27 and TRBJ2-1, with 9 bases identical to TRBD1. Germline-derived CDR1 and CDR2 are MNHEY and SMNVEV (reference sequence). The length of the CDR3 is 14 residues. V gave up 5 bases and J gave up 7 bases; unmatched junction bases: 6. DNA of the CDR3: TGTGCCAGCAGTATGGGACAGGGCGGGAATGAGCAGTTCTTC. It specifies CASSMGQGGNEQFF.

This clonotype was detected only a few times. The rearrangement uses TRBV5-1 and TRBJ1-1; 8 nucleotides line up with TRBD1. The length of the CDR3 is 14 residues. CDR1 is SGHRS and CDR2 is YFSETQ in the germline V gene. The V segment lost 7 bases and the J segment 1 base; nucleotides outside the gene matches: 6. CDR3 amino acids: CASDTGTGNTEAFF. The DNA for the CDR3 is TGCGCCAGCGACACCGGGACAGGGAACACTGAAGCTTTCTTT.

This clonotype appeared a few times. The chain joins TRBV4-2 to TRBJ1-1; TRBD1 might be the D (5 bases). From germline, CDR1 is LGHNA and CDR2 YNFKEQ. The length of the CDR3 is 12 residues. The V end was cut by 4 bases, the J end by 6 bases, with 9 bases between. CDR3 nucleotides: TGTGCCAGCAGCCGGGGGGGTCCTGAAGCTTTCTTT. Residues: CASSRGGPEAFF.

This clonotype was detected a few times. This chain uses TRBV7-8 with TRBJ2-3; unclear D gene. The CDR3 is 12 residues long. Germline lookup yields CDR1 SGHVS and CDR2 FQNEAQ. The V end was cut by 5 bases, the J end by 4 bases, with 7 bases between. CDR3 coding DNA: TGTGCCAGCAGCCACGGGCCAGATACGCAGTATTTT. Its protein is CASSHGPDTQYF.

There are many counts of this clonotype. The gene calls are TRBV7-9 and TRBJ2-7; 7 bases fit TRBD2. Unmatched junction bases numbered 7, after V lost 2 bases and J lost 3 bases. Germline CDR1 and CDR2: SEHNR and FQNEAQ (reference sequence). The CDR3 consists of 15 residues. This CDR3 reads CASSLSAGGGYEQYF. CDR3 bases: TGTGCCAGCAGCTTATCCGCAGGCGGGGGCTACGAGCAGTACTTC.

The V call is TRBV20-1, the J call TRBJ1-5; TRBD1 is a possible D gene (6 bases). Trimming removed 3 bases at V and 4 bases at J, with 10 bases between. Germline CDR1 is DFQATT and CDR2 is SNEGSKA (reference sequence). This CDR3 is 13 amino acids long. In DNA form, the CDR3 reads TGCAGTGCTAGCCGGACAGAGAATCAGCCCCAGCATTTT. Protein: CSASRTENQPQHF.

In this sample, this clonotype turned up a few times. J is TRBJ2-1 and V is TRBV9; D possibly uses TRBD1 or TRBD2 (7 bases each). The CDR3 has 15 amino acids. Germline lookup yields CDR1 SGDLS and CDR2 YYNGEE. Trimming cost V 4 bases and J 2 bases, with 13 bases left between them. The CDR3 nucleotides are TGTGCCAGCAGCCCAGGGGGGGGGACCTACAATGAGCAGTTCTTC. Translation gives CASSPGGGTYNEQFF.

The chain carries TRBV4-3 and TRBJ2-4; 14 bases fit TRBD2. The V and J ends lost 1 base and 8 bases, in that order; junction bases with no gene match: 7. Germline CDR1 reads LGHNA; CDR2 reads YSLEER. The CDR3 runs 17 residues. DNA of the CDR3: TGCGCCAGCAGCCAAGGGACTAGCGGGGGGATACCGTACATTCAGTACTTC. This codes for CASSQGTSGGIPYIQYF.

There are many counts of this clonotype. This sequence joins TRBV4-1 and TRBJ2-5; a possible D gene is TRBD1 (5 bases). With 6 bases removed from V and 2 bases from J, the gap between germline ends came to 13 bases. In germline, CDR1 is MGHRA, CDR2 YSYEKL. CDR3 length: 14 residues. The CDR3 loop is CASSLPTEQETQYF. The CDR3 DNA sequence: TGCGCCAGCAGTCTTCCGACAGAACAAGAGACCCAGTACTTC.

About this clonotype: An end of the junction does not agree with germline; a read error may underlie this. CDR3 nucleotide sequence: TGTGCCAGCACCCCGTTCGGAGGACCTAAGGAAAAACTGTTTTTT. Protein product: CASTPFGGPKEKLFF. J is TRBJ1-4 and V is TRBV12-3 or TRBV12-4; D ambiguous. The CDR3 is 15 amino acids.

The CDR3 is CASSSRDEQFF. CDR3 nucleotides: TGTGCCAGCAGTTCCCGGGATGAGCAGTTCTTC. The rearrangement uses TRBV6-5 and TRBJ2-1, with unresolved D. Between the trimmed V and J ends, which lost 4 bases and 8 bases, there was a span of 6 bases. Germline V gene data show CDR1 as MNHEY and CDR2 as SVGAGI. The CDR3 is 11 residues long.

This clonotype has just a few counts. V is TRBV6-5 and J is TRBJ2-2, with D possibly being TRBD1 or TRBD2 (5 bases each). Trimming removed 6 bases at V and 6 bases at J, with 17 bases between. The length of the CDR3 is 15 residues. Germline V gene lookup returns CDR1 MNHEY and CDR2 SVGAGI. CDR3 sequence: CASSPFWGKSGELFF. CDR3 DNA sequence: TGTGCCAGCAGCCCCTTTTGGGGGAAATCCGGGGAGCTGTTTTTT.

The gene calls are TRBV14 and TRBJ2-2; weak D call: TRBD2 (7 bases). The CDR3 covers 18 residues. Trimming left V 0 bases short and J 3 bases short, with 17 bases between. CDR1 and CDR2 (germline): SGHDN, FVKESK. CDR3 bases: TGTGCCAGCAGCCAAGAATATTTACGGGGGGCGGACACCGGGGAGCTGTTTTTT. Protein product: CASSQEYLRGADTGELFF.